This T cell receptor beta chain is from a study of shared T cell receptors in the human thymus. Trimming stripped 5 bases from V and 4 bases from J, with 14 bases between. Germline V CDR1 and CDR2: MNHEY, SVGAGI. The CDR3 length is 15 residues. Sequencing was performed with immunoSEQ multiplex PCR; in TCRdb, only in-frame clones are kept and a portion is missing. The sample shows almost 550,000 clones, about 80% of them seen only once. The same sample was also used in a study of human thymus T cells.

Sequencing used thymocytes. The clonotype was recovered from a boy in the first two years of life with a congenital heart defect. The genes are TRBV6-5 and TRBJ2-2, with TRBD2 as a possible D gene (6 bases). CDR3 region: CASSPGLTATGELFF. CDR3 sequence (DNA): TGTGCCAGCAGTCCGGGACTCACGGCCACCGGGGAGCTGTTTTTT.